The present TCR beta chain was sequenced within a study of regulatory T cells in long-lasting Graves disease. As concerns this clonotype: Possible read error: a much larger clone is one base away.

The time point denotes: persistent/refractory GD, antithyroid drugs over 5 years with positive TRAb. After RNA was extracted from PBMCs, the TCR library was made from it. Library construction for TCR beta used iRepertoire HTBI primers and Arm-PCR of CDR3 regions. TCRdb re-called the multiplex PCR reads with MiXCR, one entry per CDR3 protein. The table records over 300,000 distinct CDR3 sequences, about 20% of them present only once. In germline, CDR1 is MNHNS, CDR2 SASEGT. V lost 8 bases to trimming and J lost 5 bases; unmatched junction nucleotides: 11. This CDR3 comprises 14 residues. The source is a female donor with Graves disease. The starting material was peripheral blood mononuclear cells (PBMCs), obtained when the disease was refractory, from a patient treated with antithyroid drugs. The chain carries TRBV6-1 and TRBJ2-7; 8 bases line up with TRBD2. The CDR3 loop reads CASVLTGGPNEQYF. The CDR3 nucleotides are TGTGCCAGCGTCCTAACGGGAGGGCCCAACGAGCAGTACTTC.